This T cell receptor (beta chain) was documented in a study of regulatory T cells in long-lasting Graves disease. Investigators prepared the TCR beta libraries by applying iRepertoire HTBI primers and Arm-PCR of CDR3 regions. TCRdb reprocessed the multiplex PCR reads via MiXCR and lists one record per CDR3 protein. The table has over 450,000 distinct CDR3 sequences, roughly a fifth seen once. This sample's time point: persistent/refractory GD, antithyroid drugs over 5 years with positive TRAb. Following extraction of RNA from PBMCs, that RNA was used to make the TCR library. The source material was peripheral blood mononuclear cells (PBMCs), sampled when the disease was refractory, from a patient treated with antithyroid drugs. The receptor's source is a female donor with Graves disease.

CDR3: CASSVVNLGTGYHEQYF. CDR3 nucleotide sequence: TGTGCCAGCAGCGTTGTGAACCTCGGGACAGGGTACCACGAGCAGTACTTC. The chain combines TRBV5-4 with TRBJ2-7; 9 bases align to TRBD1. V gave up 4 bases and J gave up 5 bases; unmatched junction bases: 16. Germline V gene sequence: CDR1 SGHNT, CDR2 YYREEE (reference sequence). CDR3 length: 17 amino acids. Based on the CDR3 plus reference TRBV5-4 and TRBJ2-7, the full variable domain is ETGVTQSPTHLIKTRGQQVTLRCSSQSGHNTVSWYQQALGQGPQFIFQYYREEENGRGNFPPRFSGLQFPNYSSELNVNALELDDSALYLCASSVVNLGTGYHEQYFGPGTRLTVT.